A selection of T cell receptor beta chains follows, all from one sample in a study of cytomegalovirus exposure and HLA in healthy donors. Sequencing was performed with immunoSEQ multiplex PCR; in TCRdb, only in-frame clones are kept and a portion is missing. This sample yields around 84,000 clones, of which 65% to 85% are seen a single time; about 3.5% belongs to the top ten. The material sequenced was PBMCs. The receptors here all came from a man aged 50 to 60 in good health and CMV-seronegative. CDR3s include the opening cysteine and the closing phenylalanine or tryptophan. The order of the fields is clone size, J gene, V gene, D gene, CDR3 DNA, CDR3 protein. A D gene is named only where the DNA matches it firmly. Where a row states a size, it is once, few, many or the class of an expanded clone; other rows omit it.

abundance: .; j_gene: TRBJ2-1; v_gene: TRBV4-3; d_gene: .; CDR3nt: TGCGCCAGCAGCCGCAGCCGGGACACCTACAATGAGCAGTTCTTC; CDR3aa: CASSRSRDTYNEQFF
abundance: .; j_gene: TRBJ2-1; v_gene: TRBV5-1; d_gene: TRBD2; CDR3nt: TGCGCCAGCAGCTTGCCCCCTAGCGGGGGGGCGGTTGAGCAGTTCTTC; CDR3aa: CASSLPPSGGAVEQFF
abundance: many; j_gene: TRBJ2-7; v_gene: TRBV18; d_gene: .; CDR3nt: TGTGCCAGCTCACAACAGGGTGACGAGCAGTACTTC; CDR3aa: CASSQQGDEQYF
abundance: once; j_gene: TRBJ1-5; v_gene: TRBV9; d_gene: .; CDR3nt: TGTGCCAGCAGCGTAGGAAACAGGGATCAGCCCCAGCATTTT; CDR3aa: CASSVGNRDQPQHF
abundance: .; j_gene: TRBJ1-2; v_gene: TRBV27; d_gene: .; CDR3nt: TGTGCCAGCCCCCAACGGCCACAGGGTTCTGGCTACACCTTC; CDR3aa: CASPQRPQGSGYTF
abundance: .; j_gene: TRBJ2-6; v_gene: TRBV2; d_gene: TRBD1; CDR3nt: TGTGCCAGCCTACGGGACAGGCAGATCTCTGGGGCCAACGTCCTGACTTTC; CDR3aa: CASLRDRQISGANVLTF
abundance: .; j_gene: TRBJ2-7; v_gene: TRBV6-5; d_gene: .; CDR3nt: TGTGCCAGCAGTGCCTTTTTCAGGGGGGTAGGCGAGCAGTACTTC; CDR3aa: CASSAFFRGVGEQYF
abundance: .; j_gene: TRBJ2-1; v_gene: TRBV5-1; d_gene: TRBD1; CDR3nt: TGCGCCAGCAGCTCGACAGGGGCCCCCGCCTTTGAGCAGTTCTTC; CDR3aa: CASSSTGAPAFEQFF
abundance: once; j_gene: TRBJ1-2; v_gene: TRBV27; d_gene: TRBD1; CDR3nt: TGTGCCAGCAGTAGGACAGGTGGCGGCTACACCTTC; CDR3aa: CASSRTGGGYTF
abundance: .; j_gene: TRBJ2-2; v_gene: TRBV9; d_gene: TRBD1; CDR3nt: TGTGCCAGCAGCGTCGAGGAACAGGGGCGGTACACCGGGGAGCTGTTTTTT; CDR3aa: CASSVEEQGRYTGELFF
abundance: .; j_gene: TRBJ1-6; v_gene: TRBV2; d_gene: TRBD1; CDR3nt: TGTGCCAGCAGTGATCGGGACAGAAGGTCACCCCTCCACTTT; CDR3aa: CASSDRDRRSPLHF
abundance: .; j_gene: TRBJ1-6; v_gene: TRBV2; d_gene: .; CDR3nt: TGTGCCAGCAACCTGGCGCGCGGGGGTAATTCACCCCTCCACTTT; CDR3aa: CASNLARGGNSPLHF
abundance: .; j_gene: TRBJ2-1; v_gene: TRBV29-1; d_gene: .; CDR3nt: TGCAGCGTTGCTGGCGGCAGCTCCTACAATGAGCAGTTCTTC; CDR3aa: CSVAGGSSYNEQFF
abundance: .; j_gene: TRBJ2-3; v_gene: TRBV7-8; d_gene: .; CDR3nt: TGTGCCAGCAGGGAGGTTTTGCGGCATACGCAGTATTTT; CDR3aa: CASREVLRHTQYF